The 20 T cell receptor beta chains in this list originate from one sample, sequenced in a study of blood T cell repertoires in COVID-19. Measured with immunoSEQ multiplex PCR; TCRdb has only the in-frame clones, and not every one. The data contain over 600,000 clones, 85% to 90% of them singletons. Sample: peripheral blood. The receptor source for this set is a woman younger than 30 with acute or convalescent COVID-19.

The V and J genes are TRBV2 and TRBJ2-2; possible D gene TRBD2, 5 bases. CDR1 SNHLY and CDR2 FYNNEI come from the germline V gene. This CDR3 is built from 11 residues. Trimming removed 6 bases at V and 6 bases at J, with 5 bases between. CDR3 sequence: CASRLAGELFF. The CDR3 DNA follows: TGTGCCAGCAGACTAGCCGGGGAGCTGTTTTTT.

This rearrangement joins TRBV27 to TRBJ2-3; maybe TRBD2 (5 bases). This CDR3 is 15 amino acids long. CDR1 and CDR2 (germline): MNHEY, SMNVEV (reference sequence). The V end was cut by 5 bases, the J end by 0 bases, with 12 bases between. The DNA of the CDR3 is TGTGCCAGCAGTCTAGCCCTTACTAGCACAGATACGCAGTATTTT. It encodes CASSLALTSTDTQYF.

The CDR3 reads CASSLDREISGNTIYF. As DNA, the CDR3 is TGTGCCAGCTCATTGGACCGGGAAATCTCTGGAAACACCATATATTTT. This chain joins TRBV18 and TRBJ1-3; no firm D call. With 5 bases removed from V and 0 bases from J, the gap between germline ends came to 14 bases. CDR3 size: 16 residues. In germline, CDR1 is KGHSH, CDR2 LQKENI.

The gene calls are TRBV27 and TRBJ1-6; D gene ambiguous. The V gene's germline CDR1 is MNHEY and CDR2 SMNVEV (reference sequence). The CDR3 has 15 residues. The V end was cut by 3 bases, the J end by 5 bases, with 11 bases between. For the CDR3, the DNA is TGTGCCAGCAGTTTTGGTTCAGTGAATAATTCACCCCTCCACTTT. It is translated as CASSFGSVNNSPLHF.

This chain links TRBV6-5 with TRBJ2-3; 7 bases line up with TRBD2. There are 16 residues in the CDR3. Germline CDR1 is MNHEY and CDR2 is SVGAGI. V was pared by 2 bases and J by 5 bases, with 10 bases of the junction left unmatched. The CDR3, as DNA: TGTGCCAGCAGTTACAGGCCCCACGGGGAGGGAGATACGCAGTATTTT. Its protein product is CASSYRPHGEGDTQYF.

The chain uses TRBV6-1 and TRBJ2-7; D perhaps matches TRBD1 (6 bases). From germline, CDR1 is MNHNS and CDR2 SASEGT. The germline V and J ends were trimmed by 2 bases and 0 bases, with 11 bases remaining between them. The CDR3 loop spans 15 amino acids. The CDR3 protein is CASSERQGSSYEQYF. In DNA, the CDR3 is TGTGCCAGCAGTGAACGGCAGGGGAGCTCCTACGAGCAGTACTTC.

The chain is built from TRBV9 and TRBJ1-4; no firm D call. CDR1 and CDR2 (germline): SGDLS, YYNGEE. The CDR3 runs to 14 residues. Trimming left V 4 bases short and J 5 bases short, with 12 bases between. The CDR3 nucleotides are TGTGCCAGCAGCCGGGAAACAGAAAATGAAAAACTGTTTTTT. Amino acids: CASSRETENEKLFF.

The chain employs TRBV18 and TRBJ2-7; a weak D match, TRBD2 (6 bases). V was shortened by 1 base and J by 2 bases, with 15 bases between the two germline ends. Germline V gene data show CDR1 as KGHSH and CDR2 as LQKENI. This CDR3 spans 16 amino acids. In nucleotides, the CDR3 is TGTGCCAGCTCACCACGGGAGGTGACAGCCACCTACGAGCAGTACTTC. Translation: CASSPREVTATYEQYF.

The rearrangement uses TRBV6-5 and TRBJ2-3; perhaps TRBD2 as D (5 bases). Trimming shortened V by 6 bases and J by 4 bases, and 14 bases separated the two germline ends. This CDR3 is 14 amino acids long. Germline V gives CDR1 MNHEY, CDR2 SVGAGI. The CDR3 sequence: CASRSSSSSDTQYF. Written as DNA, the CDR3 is TGTGCCAGCAGAAGTTCTAGCAGTTCAGATACGCAGTATTTT.

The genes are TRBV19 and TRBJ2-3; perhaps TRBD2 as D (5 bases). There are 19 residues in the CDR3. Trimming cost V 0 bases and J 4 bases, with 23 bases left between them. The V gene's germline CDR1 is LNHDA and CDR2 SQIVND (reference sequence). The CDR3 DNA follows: TGTGCCAGTAGTATAGATACCCCGTCTAGATTTACGAGGGCAGATACGCAGTATTTT. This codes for CASSIDTPSRFTRADTQYF.

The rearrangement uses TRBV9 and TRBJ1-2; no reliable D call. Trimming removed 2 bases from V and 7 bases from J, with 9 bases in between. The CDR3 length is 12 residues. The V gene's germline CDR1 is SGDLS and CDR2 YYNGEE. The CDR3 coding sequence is TGTGCCAGCAGCGTCCCGGGATTTGGCTACACCTTC. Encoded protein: CASSVPGFGYTF.

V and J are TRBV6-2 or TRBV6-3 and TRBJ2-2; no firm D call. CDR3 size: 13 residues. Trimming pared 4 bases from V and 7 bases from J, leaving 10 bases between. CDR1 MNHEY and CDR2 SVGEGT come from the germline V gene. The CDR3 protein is CASSSGGLGELFF. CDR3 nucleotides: TGTGCCAGCAGTTCTGGCGGTCTCGGGGAGCTGTTTTTT.

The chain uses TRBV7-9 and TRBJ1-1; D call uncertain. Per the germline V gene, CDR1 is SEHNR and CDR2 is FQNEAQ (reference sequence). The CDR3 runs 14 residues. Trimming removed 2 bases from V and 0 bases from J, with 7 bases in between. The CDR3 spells CASSLSVLNTEAFF. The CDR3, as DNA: TGTGCCAGCAGCTTATCTGTTCTGAACACTGAAGCTTTCTTT.

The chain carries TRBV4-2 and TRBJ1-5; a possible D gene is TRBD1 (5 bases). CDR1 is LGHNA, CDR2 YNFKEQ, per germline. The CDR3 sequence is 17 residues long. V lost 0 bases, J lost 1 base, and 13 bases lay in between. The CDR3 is CASSQEGGGASNQPQHF. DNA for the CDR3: TGTGCCAGCAGCCAAGAGGGGGGAGGGGCCAGCAATCAGCCCCAGCATTTT.

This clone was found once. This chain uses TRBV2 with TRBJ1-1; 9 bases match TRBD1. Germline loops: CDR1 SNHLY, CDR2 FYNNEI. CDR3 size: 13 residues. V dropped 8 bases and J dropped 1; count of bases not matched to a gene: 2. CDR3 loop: CASSTGGNTEAFF. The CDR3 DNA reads TGTGCCAGCTCGACAGGGGGGAACACTGAAGCTTTCTTT.

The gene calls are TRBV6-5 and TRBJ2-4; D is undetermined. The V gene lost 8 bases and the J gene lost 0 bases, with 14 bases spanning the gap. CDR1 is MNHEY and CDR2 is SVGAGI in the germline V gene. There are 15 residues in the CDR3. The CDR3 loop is CASQKPGSAKNIQYF. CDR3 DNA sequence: TGTGCCAGCCAGAAACCCGGGTCAGCCAAAAACATTCAGTACTTC.

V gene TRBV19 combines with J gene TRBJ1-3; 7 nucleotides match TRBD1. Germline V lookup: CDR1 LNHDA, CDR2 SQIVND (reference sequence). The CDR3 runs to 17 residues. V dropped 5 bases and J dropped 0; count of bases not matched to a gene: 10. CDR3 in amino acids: CASSPRGQQSSGNTIYF. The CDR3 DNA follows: TGTGCCAGTAGTCCAAGGGGACAGCAAAGCTCTGGAAACACCATATATTTT.

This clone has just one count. The CDR3 sequence: CASSFIPNTEAFF. The DNA of the CDR3 is TGTGCCAGCAGCTTTATTCCGAACACTGAAGCTTTCTTT. The genes are TRBV5-6 and TRBJ1-1; D ambiguous. The CDR3 sequence is 13 residues long. Per the germline V gene, CDR1 is SGHDT and CDR2 is YYEEEE. Deletions cut 2 bases from V and 1 base from J, with 6 bases between.

The CDR3: CASSSSGGASDTQYF. The CDR3 DNA reads TGTGCCAGCAGCAGTAGCGGGGGGGCGAGTGATACGCAGTATTTT. The chain has TRBV3-1 (or the pseudogene TRBV3-2) and TRBJ2-3; TRBD2 matches at 11 bases. Looked up from germline, CDR1 is LGHDT and CDR2 is YNNKEL (reference sequence). The trim removed 5 bases at V and 6 bases at J, leaving 7 bases unmatched. The CDR3 spans 15 residues.

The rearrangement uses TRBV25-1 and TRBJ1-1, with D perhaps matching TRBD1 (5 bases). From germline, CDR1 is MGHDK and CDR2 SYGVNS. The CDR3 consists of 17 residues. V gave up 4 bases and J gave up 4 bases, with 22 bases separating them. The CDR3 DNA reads TGTGCCAGCAGTGGGAGCTGGGTAGGGCAGGGTGGCACTGAAGCTTTCTTT. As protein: CASSGSWVGQGGTEAFF.